One and the same sample provided the 4 T cell receptor beta chains below, sequenced in a study of blood T cell repertoires in COVID-19. Assay used: immunoSEQ multiplex PCR; TCRdb lists only in-frame clones, some missing. The table includes approximately 300,000 clones, around nine tenths detected once. Sequenced: peripheral blood. The receptors stem from a woman aged 25-40 years with COVID-19, enrolled during active disease.

This clone has a handful of counts. This chain connects TRBV7-2 to TRBJ1-5, with no clear D. The V end lost 7 bases, the J end lost 7 bases, and 17 bases lay between the germline ends. The germline CDR1 and CDR2 sequences are SGHTA and FQGNSA. The CDR3 length is 14 residues. DNA of the CDR3: TGTGCCAGCACCCGGAGTGCGGGCGGCCAGCCCCAGCATTTT. Its protein product is CASTRSAGGQPQHF. The whole variable domain, filled in from reference TRBV7-2 and TRBJ1-5, reads GAGVSQSPSNKVTEKGKDVELRCDPISGHTALYWYRQSLGQGLEFLIYFQGNSAPDKSGLPSDRFSAERTGGSVSTLTIQRTQQEDSAVYLCASTRSAGGQPQHFGDGTRLSIL.

V usage is TRBV12-3 or TRBV12-4 and J usage is TRBJ2-5; TRBD2 might be the D (5 bases). The CDR3 is 13 amino acids. V lost 4 bases and J lost 7, with 13 bases in between. CDR3 amino acids: CASSSEDWRTQYF. CDR3 sequence (DNA): TGTGCCAGCAGTTCCGAGGACTGGCGGACCCAGTACTTC.

The V and J genes are TRBV6-5 and TRBJ1-6; D remains ambiguous. Germline V gene data show CDR1 as MNHEY and CDR2 as SVGAGI. V lost 1 base, J lost 7 bases, and 14 bases lay in between. The CDR3 runs to 16 residues. This chain's CDR3 is CASSYYGRVGNSPLHF. For the CDR3, the DNA is TGTGCCAGCAGTTACTACGGGAGGGTCGGCAATTCACCCCTCCACTTT.

V is TRBV5-1 and J is TRBJ2-7; tentatively, D is TRBD1 (5 bases). This CDR3 has 14 residues. The germline V gene encodes CDR1 SGHRS and CDR2 YFSETQ. The V end was cut by 4 bases, the J end by 4 bases, with 15 bases between. For the CDR3, the DNA is TGCGCCAGCAGCCCGGACAAGGGGATTTACGAGCAGTACTTC. Protein: CASSPDKGIYEQYF.